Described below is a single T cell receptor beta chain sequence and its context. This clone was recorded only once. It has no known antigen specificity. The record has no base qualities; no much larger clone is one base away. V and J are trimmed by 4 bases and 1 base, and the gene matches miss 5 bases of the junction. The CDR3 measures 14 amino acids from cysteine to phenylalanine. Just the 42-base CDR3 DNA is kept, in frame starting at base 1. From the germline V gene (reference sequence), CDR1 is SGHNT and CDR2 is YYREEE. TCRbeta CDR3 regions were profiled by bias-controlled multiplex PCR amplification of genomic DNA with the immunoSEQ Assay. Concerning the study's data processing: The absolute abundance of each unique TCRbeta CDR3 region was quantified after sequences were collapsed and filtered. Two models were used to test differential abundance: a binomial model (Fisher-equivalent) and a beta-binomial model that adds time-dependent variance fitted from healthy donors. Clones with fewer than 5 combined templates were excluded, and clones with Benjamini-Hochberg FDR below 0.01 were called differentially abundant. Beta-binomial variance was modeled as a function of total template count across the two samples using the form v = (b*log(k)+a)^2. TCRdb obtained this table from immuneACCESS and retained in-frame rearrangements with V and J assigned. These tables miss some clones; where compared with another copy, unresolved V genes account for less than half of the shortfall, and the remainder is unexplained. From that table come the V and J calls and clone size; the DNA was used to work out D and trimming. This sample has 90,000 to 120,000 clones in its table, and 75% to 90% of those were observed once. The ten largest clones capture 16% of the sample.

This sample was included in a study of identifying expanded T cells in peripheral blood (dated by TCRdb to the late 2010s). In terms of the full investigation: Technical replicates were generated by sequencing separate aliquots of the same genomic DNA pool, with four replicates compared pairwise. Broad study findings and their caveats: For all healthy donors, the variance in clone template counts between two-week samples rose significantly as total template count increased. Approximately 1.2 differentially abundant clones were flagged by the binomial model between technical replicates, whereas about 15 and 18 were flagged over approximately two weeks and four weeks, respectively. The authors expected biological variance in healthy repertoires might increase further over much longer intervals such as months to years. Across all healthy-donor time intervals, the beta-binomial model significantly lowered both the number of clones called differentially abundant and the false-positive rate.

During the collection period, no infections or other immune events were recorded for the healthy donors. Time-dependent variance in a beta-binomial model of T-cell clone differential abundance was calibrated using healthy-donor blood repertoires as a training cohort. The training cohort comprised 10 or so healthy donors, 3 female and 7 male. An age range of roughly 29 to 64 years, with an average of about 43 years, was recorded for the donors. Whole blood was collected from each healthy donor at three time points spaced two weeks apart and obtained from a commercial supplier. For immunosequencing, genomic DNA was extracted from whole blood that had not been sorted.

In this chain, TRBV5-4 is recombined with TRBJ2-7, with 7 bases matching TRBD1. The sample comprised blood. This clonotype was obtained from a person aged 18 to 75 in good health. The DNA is TGTGCCAGCAGCCGGGACAGACGATCCTACGAGCAGTACTTC. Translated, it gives CASSRDRRSYEQYF.